The 24 T cell receptor beta chains given below trace back to one sample, sequenced in a study of PD-1 blockade in mismatch repair-deficient tumors (TCRdb year 2017). Explained via the paper, the time point label denotes: peripheral blood 12 weeks after first pembrolizumab dose. The library was generated by the immunoSEQ multiplex PCR assay. In TCRdb, the immuneACCESS table is reduced to in-frame sequences with V and J assigned. These tables do not hold every clone; where another copy was compared, an unresolved V gene accounts for under half, and the others remain unexplained. This sample holds 80,000 to 100,000 clones; 65% to 85% were observed only once. The ten most abundant clones make up about 2.4% of the sample. The material was peripheral blood, obtained 12 weeks after starting pembrolizumab. These receptors came from an adult with mismatch repair-deficient cancer.

The chain employs TRBV6-6 and TRBJ2-7; D not resolved. The CDR3 is made up of 11 amino acids. Germline CDR1 reads MNHNY; CDR2 reads SVGAGI (reference sequence). Trimming took off 0 bases at V and 5 bases at J, with 2 bases between the two ends. The CDR3 region is CASSYSNEQYF. In DNA, the CDR3 is TGTGCCAGCAGTTACTCGAACGAGCAGTACTTC.

J is TRBJ2-7 and V is TRBV14; unclear D gene. The germline CDR1 and CDR2 sequences are SGHDN and FVKESK. This CDR3 has 12 amino acids. Deletions cut 0 bases from V and 2 bases from J, with 2 bases between. The CDR3 region is CASSQDPYEQYF. CDR3 nucleotide sequence: TGTGCCAGCAGCCAAGACCCCTACGAGCAGTACTTC.

V is TRBV10-3 and J is TRBJ2-7, with D possibly being TRBD1 (6 bases). Germline V CDR1 and CDR2: ENHRY, SYGVKD. Trimming stripped 2 bases from V and 1 base from J, with 9 bases between. The CDR3 has 14 amino acids. The CDR3 DNA reads TGTGCCATCAGTGAGACGACAGGTTCCTACGAGCAGTACTTC. This translates into CAISETTGSYEQYF.

This clone is medium-sized (0.01 to 0.1%) within its sample. J is TRBJ2-7 and V is TRBV5-5; D call uncertain. The CDR3 contains 12 residues. Per the germline V gene, CDR1 is SGHKS and CDR2 is YYEKEE (reference sequence). Trimming cost V 4 bases and J 6 bases, with 11 bases left between them. The CDR3 protein is CASSADGREQYF. The DNA for the CDR3 is TGTGCCAGCAGCGCCGACGGGCGCGAGCAGTACTTC.

The rearrangement uses TRBV20-1 and TRBJ2-7; no clear D gene. The V end lost 4 bases, the J end lost 3 bases, and 7 bases lay between the germline ends. This CDR3 has 11 residues. Germline V CDR1 and CDR2: DFQATT, SNEGSKA (reference sequence). The CDR3 is CSAKQLYEQYF. The CDR3 DNA sequence: TGCAGTGCTAAACAGCTCTACGAGCAGTACTTC.

This sequence joins TRBV5-6 and TRBJ2-1; 7 bases are shared with TRBD2. The CDR3 contains 12 residues. V shed 2 bases and J 8 bases; nucleotides not matched to a gene: 1. Per the germline V gene, CDR1 is SGHDT and CDR2 is YYEEEE. For the CDR3, the DNA is TGTGCCAGCAGCTTCCGGGGGGATGAGCAGTTCTTC. Its translation: CASSFRGDEQFF. The whole variable domain, remainder taken from reference TRBV5-6 and TRBJ2-1, is DAGVTQSPTHLIKTRGQQVTLRCSPKSGHDTVSWYQQALGQGPQFIFQYYEEEERQRGNFPDRFSGHQFPNYSSELNVNALLLGDSALYLCASSFRGDEQFFGPGTRLTVL.

V and J are TRBV11-2 and TRBJ2-7; 8 nucleotides agree with TRBD1. Germline CDR1 SGHAT, CDR2 FQNNGV. Germline trimming cut 5 bases from V and 0 bases from J; bases unmatched to any gene: 3. The CDR3 is 14 amino acids. The CDR3 reads CASSRGQGSYEQYF. The CDR3 DNA reads as TGTGCCAGCAGCAGAGGACAGGGCTCCTACGAGCAGTACTTC.

The V and J genes are TRBV7-2 and TRBJ2-1; D is perhaps TRBD2 (5 bases). The CDR3 consists of 11 residues. From germline, CDR1 is SGHTA and CDR2 FQGNSA. V was pared by 5 bases and J by 10 bases, with 9 bases between. The DNA for the CDR3 is TGTGCCAGCAGCCCCCAGCGGGAGCAGTTCTTC. Protein product: CASSPQREQFF.

The genes are TRBV15 and TRBJ2-1, with TRBD2 identical over 11 bases. CDR1 is LNHNV, CDR2 YYDKDF, per germline (reference sequence). V was clipped by 4 bases and J by 8 bases; unmatched bases: 10. CDR3 size: 16 residues. CDR3 sequence: CATSTLLAGVSHEQFF. CDR3 in DNA: TGTGCCACCAGCACATTACTAGCGGGAGTATCCCATGAGCAGTTCTTC.

The V call is TRBV5-1, the J call TRBJ2-3; D might be TRBD1 (5 bases). Trimming took off 0 bases at V and 0 bases at J, with 8 bases between the two ends. CDR3 length: 15 amino acids. Germline V gene data show CDR1 as SGHRS and CDR2 as YFSETQ. The CDR3 protein is CASSLATDSTDTQYF. The CDR3 DNA sequence: TGCGCCAGCAGCTTGGCGACAGATAGCACAGATACGCAGTATTTT.

This chain links TRBV13 with TRBJ1-5, with D uncertain. CDR3 size: 14 residues. Germline-derived CDR1 and CDR2 are PRHDT and FYEKMQ (reference sequence). The ends were cut back, 5 bases at V and 6 bases at J, with 14 bases in the middle. The CDR3 DNA reads as TGTGCCAGCAGCCGAATGGGTTCGATTCAGCCCCAGCATTTT. Translating it yields CASSRMGSIQPQHF.

This CDR3 is CSGYRGNNEQFF. DNA of the CDR3: TGCAGCGGATACAGGGGCAACAATGAGCAGTTCTTC. The chain carries TRBV29-1 and TRBJ2-1; 7 bases are shared with TRBD1. The CDR3 length is 12 residues. The germline V gene encodes CDR1 SQVTM and CDR2 ANQGSEA. The junction had 5 bases not matched to a gene; V was cut back by 7 bases and J by 5 bases.

The J gene is TRBJ1-2, the V gene TRBV7-2, with D tentatively TRBD1 (6 bases). The germline gives CDR1 SGHTA, CDR2 FQGNSA. The CDR3 is 14 amino acids. Trimming stripped 0 bases from V and 3 bases from J, with 8 bases between. The CDR3 nucleotides are TGTGCCAGCAGCTTAGCAGGGGGGGACTATGGCTACACCTTC. This translates into CASSLAGGDYGYTF. The full variable domain, completed using reference TRBV7-2 and TRBJ1-2, is GAGVSQSPSNKVTEKGKDVELRCDPISGHTALYWYRQSLGQGLEFLIYFQGNSAPDKSGLPSDRFSAERTGGSVSTLTIQRTQQEDSAVYLCASSLAGGDYGYTFGSGTRLTVV.

The rearrangement joins TRBV18 to TRBJ2-7; no firm D call. V was clipped by 5 bases and J by 5 bases, with 7 bases between them. The CDR3 totals 11 residues. Germline V lookup: CDR1 KGHSH, CDR2 LQKENI. Written as DNA, the CDR3 is TGTGCCAGCTCAATTCTGGACGAGCAGTACTTC. The encoded protein is CASSILDEQYF.

This chain links TRBV5-4 with TRBJ1-2, with D maybe TRBD1 (6 bases). The germline CDR1 and CDR2 sequences are SGHNT and YYREEE (reference sequence). V was pared by 0 bases and J by 2 bases, with 11 bases between. The CDR3 loop spans 15 amino acids. CDR3: CASSLGWGPNYGYTF. The CDR3 region has the DNA TGTGCCAGCAGCTTGGGGTGGGGGCCGAACTATGGCTACACCTTC.

V gene TRBV2 combines with J gene TRBJ1-4; D gene uncertain. With 4 bases removed from V and 3 bases from J, the gap between germline ends came to 15 bases. Germline V gives CDR1 SNHLY, CDR2 FYNNEI. The CDR3 is made up of 16 amino acids. CDR3 nucleotide sequence: TGTGCCAGCAGTGCCGAAACGGGTGCGCCTAATGAAAAACTGTTTTTT. Translated: CASSAETGAPNEKLFF.

CDR3 in amino acids: CACASYNEQFF. CDR3 DNA sequence: TGTGCCTGTGCCTCCTACAATGAGCAGTTCTTC. The V and J genes are TRBV30 and TRBJ2-1, with no clear D. This CDR3 spans 11 amino acids. Germline V lookup: CDR1 GTSNPN, CDR2 SVGIG (reference sequence). Trimming removed 6 bases at V and 0 bases at J, with 3 bases between.

The sample holds one count of this clone. The chain links TRBV6-5 to TRBJ2-2; tentatively, D is TRBD2 (6 bases). CDR3 size: 16 residues. The V end lost 0 bases, the J end lost 7 bases, and 15 bases lay between the germline ends. The V gene's germline CDR1 is MNHEY and CDR2 SVGAGI. CDR3: CASSYSRGYWIGELFF. The CDR3 DNA is TGTGCCAGCAGTTACTCGCGGGGTTACTGGATCGGGGAGCTGTTTTTT.

V usage is TRBV28 and J usage is TRBJ1-5; the D gene is possibly TRBD1 (6 bases). V lost 8 bases and J lost 8, with 19 bases in between. CDR3 length equals 14 residues. Germline CDR1 MDHEN, CDR2 SYDVKM. The CDR3 reads CASHWPRGLEPQHF. The CDR3 coding sequence is TGTGCCAGCCATTGGCCACGGGGGCTAGAGCCCCAGCATTTT. The full variable domain, with the rest looked up from reference TRBV28 and TRBJ1-5, is DVKVTQSSRYLVKRTGEKVFLECVQDMDHENMFWYRQDPGLGLRLIYFSYDVKMKEKGDIPEGYSVSREKKERFSLILESASTNQTSMYLCASHWPRGLEPQHFGDGTRLSIL.

V usage is TRBV6-1 and J usage is TRBJ1-5; D not resolved. Trimming shortened V by 2 bases and J by 0 bases, and 11 bases separated the two germline ends. CDR1 and CDR2 from the germline V gene are MNHNS and SASEGT. CDR3 length: 16 amino acids. CDR3 in DNA: TGTGCCAGCAGTGAATTCTGGGGAGGTAGCAATCAGCCCCAGCATTTT. Translation: CASSEFWGGSNQPQHF.

This clone was found a few times. J is TRBJ2-7 and V is TRBV9; D remains unclear. The V end was cut by 1 base, the J end by 1 base, with 9 bases between. The CDR3 runs 14 residues. Germline V lookup: CDR1 SGDLS, CDR2 YYNGEE. CDR3 nucleotide sequence: TGTGCCAGCAGCGTATCCCCAGGATCCTACGAGCAGTACTTC. This gives the protein CASSVSPGSYEQYF.

The chain employs TRBV11-2 and TRBJ1-1; maybe TRBD1 (5 bases). Germline V lookup: CDR1 SGHAT, CDR2 FQNNGV. The CDR3 sequence is 17 residues long. V lost 1 base to trimming and J lost 5 bases, with 20 bases between them. As DNA, the CDR3 is TGTGCCAGCAGCTTAGGGTCCAGGGTAGTTATAGAAACTGAAGCTTTCTTT. It encodes CASSLGSRVVIETEAFF.

The V call is TRBV5-4, the J call TRBJ1-6; no definite D call. The V gene's germline CDR1 is SGHNT and CDR2 YYREEE (reference sequence). Deletions cut 0 bases from V and 8 bases from J, with 6 bases between. The CDR3 extends over 13 amino acids. The CDR3 spells CASSLAEDSPLHF. CDR3 bases: TGTGCCAGCAGCTTGGCCGAGGATTCACCCCTCCACTTT.

Only a few counts were recorded for this clone. Other DNA sequences of this sample code for an identical CDR3. This rearrangement joins TRBV28 to TRBJ1-5; 7 bases map to TRBD1. Germline-derived CDR1 and CDR2 are MDHEN and SYDVKM. The V and J ends lost 5 bases and 7 bases, in that order; junction bases with no gene match: 8. CDR3 size: 14 residues. This CDR3 reads CASSGTGVGQPQHF. CDR3 bases: TGTGCCAGCAGTGGTACAGGGGTAGGACAGCCCCAGCATTTT.